This T cell receptor (beta chain) came from a study of cytomegalovirus exposure and HLA in healthy donors. Notes on the study in general: 150 to 200 TCR beta chains were listed as cytomegalovirus-associated. In vitro data verified three CMV-associated chains as specific for CMV antigens.

Comment on this clone: Antigen: not known.

The CDR3 covers 14 residues. The germline gives CDR1 SQVTM, CDR2 ANQGSEA. V lost 3 bases and J lost 2; bases outside the gene matches: 6. The protocol was immunoSEQ multiplex PCR, while the TCRdb copy is restricted to in-frame clones and leaves out a portion. This table holds 150,000 to 200,000 clones, just under 90% found once. The chain joins TRBV29-1 to TRBJ2-7; 8 positions match TRBD1. Sequenced material: PBMCs. This receptor was identified in a woman in her late teens or twenties in good health and CMV-seropositive. As DNA, the CDR3 is TGCAGCGTTGAGTCGGCAGGGGGCACCTACGAGCAGTACTTC. Its translation is CSVESAGGTYEQYF.